The entry below gives a single T cell receptor (beta chain) sequence along with its context. The donors were part of the roughly 110-subject validation cohort, which stood apart from the roughly 700-subject first cohort. This sample is drawn from a study of cytomegalovirus exposure and HLA in healthy donors. Across the study: The platform used for the 120 or so validation repertoires matched that of the approximately 670 first-cohort repertoires, a later analysis reported.

Sequencing used immunoSEQ multiplex PCR; TCRdb keeps in-frame clones, though not all of them. Of about 330,000 clones in the sample, approximately 90% were seen once. The CDR3 covers 14 residues. The germline V gene encodes CDR1 SEHNR and CDR2 FQNEAQ (reference sequence). V was clipped by 10 bases and J by 7 bases; unmatched bases: 11. The clonotype was recovered from a woman aged 18-29 years in good health and CMV-seronegative. The chain employs TRBV7-9 and TRBJ2-1; 9 bases match TRBD2. Material for sequencing was PBMCs. For the CDR3, the DNA is TGTGCCAATGTAGCGGGAGAGGGCTGGAATGAGCAGTTCTTC. This encodes CANVAGEGWNEQFF.